This T cell receptor (beta chain) was observed in a study of T cell repertoires in cytomegalovirus infection (dated by TCRdb to about 2019). About the investigation overall: Recently identified HLA-C-restricted CMV epitopes, whose presentation resists viral immunomodulation, were targeted by peptide stimulations together with well-studied HLA-B-restricted epitopes. The HLA type of each donor mattered for the analysis, because public TCR beta signatures pointed to carriage of CMV infection along with the matching HLA type. Study-wide conclusions, independent of this receptor: Carriers of CMV infection plus the relevant HLA type were discriminated by the cumulative frequency of public TCR beta family members in the study cohort and in an independent roughly 350-donor cohort. In the ex vivo response, HLA-C-restricted CMV-specific TCR beta clonotypes were dominant, and in two of eight donors the single most frequent clonotype came from this HLA-C-restricted group.

Including the terminal cysteine and phenylalanine, the CDR3 comprises 16 residues. Just CDR3 DNA is preserved here, 48 bases in frame from base 1. Taken from the germline V gene, the CDR1 and CDR2 loops are KGHDR and SFDVKD. V ends up 4 bases short and J 1 base short, with an unmatched junction base count of 7. This specimen's treatment or condition label, per the study, means: in vitro stimulation with specific CMV peptide epitopes to enrich CMV-specific T cells. Concerning this clonotype itself: Its specific antigen is unknown. Base quality data are lacking; no much larger clone is found one base away.

The sample was run on an Illumina HiSeq 1500. The raw public reads went through TCRdb reprocessing: fastp at Q25, MiXCR clone calling, in-frame beta chains kept. Every distinct CDR3 protein forms one entry, paired with its most common genes and DNA. The sample has around 500,000 distinct CDR3 sequences on record, approximately 46% of them singletons. About 45% of the sample is taken by the ten largest. Rearrangement joined TRBV24-1 to TRBJ2-3, and 7 junctional nucleotides match TRBD1. The sequencing used cultured PBMCs, collected from culture after CMV antigen stimulation. The source is a human donor in good health (CMV status not recorded). Some clones in this sample may be carry-over from other donors' samples. The CDR3 protein is CATSEQTGARTDTQYF. The DNA sequence is as follows: TGTGCCACCAGTGAACAAACAGGGGCCCGCACAGATACGCAGTATTTT.